Sequencing of this T cell receptor (beta chain) was carried out in a study of cytomegalovirus exposure and HLA in healthy donors. Trimming left V 5 bases short and J 2 bases short, with 13 bases between. Germline assignment: CDR1 MDHEN and CDR2 SYDVKM. CDR3 length: 15 residues. With 60 Vbeta and 13 Jbeta primers, the PCR was carried out. Profiled with immunoSEQ multiplex PCR; TCRdb holds only in-frame clones, not every one. Of around 200,000 clones in the sample, 70% to 85% were seen once. The sequencing sample was made of PBMCs. The chain couples TRBV28 to TRBJ1-3, with D uncertain. This clonotype was sampled from a girl aged 2-10 years in good health and CMV-seropositive. CDR3 sequence reads: CASSLNRVTGNTIYF. The CDR3 DNA reads TGTGCCAGCAGTCTCAATCGGGTCACTGGAAACACCATATATTTT. The entire variable domain, with the rest obtained from reference TRBV28 and TRBJ1-3, is as follows: DVKVTQSSRYLVKRTGEKVFLECVQDMDHENMFWYRQDPGLGLRLIYFSYDVKMKEKGDIPEGYSVSREKKERFSLILESASTNQTSMYLCASSLNRVTGNTIYFGEGSWLTVV.